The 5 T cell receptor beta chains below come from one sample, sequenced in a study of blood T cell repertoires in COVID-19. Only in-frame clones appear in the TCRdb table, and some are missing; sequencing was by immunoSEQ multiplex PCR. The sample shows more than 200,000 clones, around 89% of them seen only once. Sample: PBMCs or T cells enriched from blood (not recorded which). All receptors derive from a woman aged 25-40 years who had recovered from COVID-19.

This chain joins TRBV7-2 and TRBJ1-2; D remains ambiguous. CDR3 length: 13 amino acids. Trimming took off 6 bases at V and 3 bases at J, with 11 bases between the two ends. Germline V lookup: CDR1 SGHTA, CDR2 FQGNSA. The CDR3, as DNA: TGTGCCAGCAGTTTACAAGGAGACTATGGCTACACCTTC. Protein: CASSLQGDYGYTF.

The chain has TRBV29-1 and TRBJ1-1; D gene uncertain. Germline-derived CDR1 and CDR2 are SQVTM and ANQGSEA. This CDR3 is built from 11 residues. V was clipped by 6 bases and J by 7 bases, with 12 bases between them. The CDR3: CSVGNRVEAFF. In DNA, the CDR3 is TGCAGCGTCGGTAACCGAGTTGAAGCTTTCTTT.

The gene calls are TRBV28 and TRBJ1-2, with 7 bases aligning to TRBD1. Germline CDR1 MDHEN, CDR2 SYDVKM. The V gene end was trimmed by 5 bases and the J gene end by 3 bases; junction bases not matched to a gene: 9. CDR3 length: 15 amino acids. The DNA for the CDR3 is TGTGCCAGCAGTCCTCCTGACAGGGCCTACTATGGCTACACCTTC. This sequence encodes CASSPPDRAYYGYTF.

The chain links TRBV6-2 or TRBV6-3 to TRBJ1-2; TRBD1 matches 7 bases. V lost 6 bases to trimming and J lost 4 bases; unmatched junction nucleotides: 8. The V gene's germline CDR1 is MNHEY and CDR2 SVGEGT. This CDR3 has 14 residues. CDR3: CASSRQGIFYGYTF. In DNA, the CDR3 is TGTGCCAGCAGCAGACAGGGAATTTTCTATGGCTACACCTTC.

The CDR3 DNA sequence: TGTGCCAGCAGCCTACGGACAGGGAAAAACTATGGCTACACCTTC. Residues: CASSLRTGKNYGYTF. J is TRBJ1-2 and V is TRBV6-5, with 8 bases matching TRBD1. CDR1 and CDR2 from the germline V gene are MNHEY and SVGAGI. The CDR3 length is 15 residues. Germline trimming cut 6 bases from V and 2 bases from J; bases unmatched to any gene: 8.